The 23 T cell receptor beta chains reported below all come from one sample, sequenced in a study of CD8 T cells in Susac syndrome. Reverse transcription of roughly 0.5 to 1 ug RNA was performed with random hexamers. TCRdb reprocessed the immunoSEQ multiplex PCR reads via MiXCR and lists one record per CDR3 protein. The data show 150,000 to 200,000 distinct CDR3 sequences, around 95% seen once. Sequenced input: CD8+ T cells from PBMCs. These receptor sequences come from a human donor with Susac syndrome.

The genes are TRBV5-6 and TRBJ2-5; possibly TRBD2 for D (5 bases). The CDR3 is 13 residues long. V was cut by 5 bases and J by 7 bases, with 15 bases left in between. The germline V gene has CDR1 SGHDT and CDR2 YYEEEE. The CDR3 loop reads CASSPAGVGTQYF. The DNA for the CDR3 is TGTGCCAGCAGTCCGGCCGGGGTAGGGACCCAGTACTTC.

The chain has TRBV5-1 and TRBJ2-3; 11 nucleotides agree with TRBD2. The CDR3 is 15 amino acids. Germline lookup yields CDR1 SGHRS and CDR2 YFSETQ. With 4 bases clipped from V and 2 bases from J, the junction kept 3 bases outside the gene matches. The CDR3 region has the DNA TGCGCCAGCAGCCCTAGCGGGGGGAACACAGATACGCAGTATTTT. This sequence encodes CASSPSGGNTDTQYF.

V usage is TRBV25-1 and J usage is TRBJ1-5, with D hard to call. With 3 bases removed from V and 9 bases from J, the gap between germline ends came to 15 bases. Looked up from germline, CDR1 is MGHDK and CDR2 is SYGVNS. CDR3 length equals 14 residues. CDR3 region: CASSDRQSISPQHF. In DNA form, the CDR3 reads TGTGCCAGCAGTGACCGACAATCAATATCGCCCCAGCATTTT. The variable domain in full, with the rest retrieved from reference TRBV25-1 and TRBJ1-5, is EADIYQTPRYLVIGTGKKITLECSQTMGHDKMYWYQQDPGMELHLIHYSYGVNSTEKGDLSSESTVSRIRTEHFPLTLESARPSHTSQYLCASSDRQSISPQHFGDGTRLSIL.

This sequence joins TRBV20-1 and TRBJ2-7; the D gene is possibly TRBD1 (5 bases). The length of the CDR3 is 15 residues. Germline V gene sequence: CDR1 DFQATT, CDR2 SNEGSKA (reference sequence). Trimming left V 3 bases short and J 3 bases short, with 18 bases between. The CDR3 here is CSASGLSGALYEQYF. CDR3 coding DNA: TGCAGTGCTAGCGGTTTGAGTGGGGCCCTCTACGAGCAGTACTTC.

V and J are TRBV5-6 and TRBJ2-1; 7 bases agree with TRBD1. J gave up 6 bases and V 0 bases, and 3 bases lay outside the gene matches. Germline V lookup: CDR1 SGHDT, CDR2 YYEEEE. The CDR3 totals 14 residues. The CDR3 here is CASSLVRTGNEQFF. The CDR3 DNA sequence: TGTGCCAGCAGCTTGGTGCGGACAGGCAATGAGCAGTTCTTC.

V usage is TRBV19 and J usage is TRBJ2-7, with TRBD2 matching over 8 bases. The length of the CDR3 is 14 residues. V gave up 4 bases and J gave up 2 bases; unmatched junction bases: 4. CDR1 and CDR2 (germline): LNHDA, SQIVND (reference sequence). The CDR3 coding sequence is TGTGCCAGTAGTACCCCGGGACTAGCCTACGAGCAGTACTTC. Translation gives CASSTPGLAYEQYF.

This chain links TRBV30 with TRBJ1-1; TRBD1 matches at 7 bases. The germline V gene encodes CDR1 GTSNPN and CDR2 SVGIG (reference sequence). The CDR3 runs 16 residues. With V trimmed by 2 bases and J by 0 bases, 9 bases remained unmatched. The CDR3 protein is CAWSPGTAILNTEAFF. CDR3 nucleotides: TGTGCCTGGAGTCCTGGGACAGCGATACTGAACACTGAAGCTTTCTTT. Drawing the rest from reference TRBV30 and TRBJ1-1, the complete variable domain is SQTIHQWPATLVQPVGSPLSLECTVEGTSNPNLYWYRQAAGRGLQLLFYSVGIGQISSEVPQNLSASRPQDRQFILSSKKLLLSDSGFYLCAWSPGTAILNTEAFFGQGTRLTVV.

The V call is TRBV14, the J call TRBJ1-1, with D possibly being TRBD1 (5 bases). The V end was cut by 10 bases, the J end by 1 base, with 10 bases between. The germline gives CDR1 SGHDN, CDR2 FVKESK. The CDR3 runs 12 residues. CDR3 bases: TGTGCCAATTCGGGGACGAACACTGAAGCTTTCTTT. Amino acids: CANSGTNTEAFF. The complete variable domain, with remaining parts taken from reference TRBV14 and TRBJ1-1, reads EAGVTQFPSHSVIEKGQTVTLRCDPISGHDNLYWYRRVMGKEIKFLLHFVKESKQDESGMPNNRFLAERTGGTYSTLKVQPAELEDSGVYFCANSGTNTEAFFGQGTRLTVV.

The V gene is TRBV19, the J gene TRBJ1-2; D is ambiguous. The CDR3 length is 13 residues. V was trimmed by 4 bases and J by 4 bases, leaving 10 bases between them. Germline assignment: CDR1 LNHDA and CDR2 SQIVND (reference sequence). The CDR3 coding sequence is TGTGCCAGTAGTACGCCCCGGGCCTATGGCTACACCTTC. This sequence encodes CASSTPRAYGYTF.

This chain's CDR3 is CATSREAGGEVYGYTF. The CDR3 DNA reads as TGTGCCACCAGCAGAGAGGCAGGGGGCGAGGTCTATGGCTACACCTTC. V usage is TRBV15 and J usage is TRBJ1-2; 8 positions match TRBD1. Germline V CDR1 and CDR2: LNHNV, YYDKDF (reference sequence). With 0 bases clipped from V and 4 bases from J, the junction kept 7 bases outside the gene matches. The CDR3 is made up of 16 amino acids.

This chain connects TRBV20-1 to TRBJ1-2; D gene ambiguous. The V gene's germline CDR1 is DFQATT and CDR2 SNEGSKA (reference sequence). CDR3 length: 13 residues. V was pared by 0 bases and J by 4 bases, with 9 bases between. Written as DNA, the CDR3 is TGCAGTGCTAGAGAAAGGCAGTCCTATGGCTACACCTTC. The encoded protein is CSARERQSYGYTF.

The gene calls are TRBV7-3 and TRBJ2-5; possible D gene TRBD2, 5 bases. The CDR3 is 14 amino acids. Germline loops: CDR1 SGHTA, CDR2 FQGTGA. Trimming stripped 1 base from V and 3 bases from J, with 9 bases between. The CDR3 DNA follows: TGTGCCAGCAGCTTAAATCCAGCGGAAGAGACCCAGTACTTC. Its translation: CASSLNPAEETQYF.

This clonotype was recorded only once. The V and J genes are TRBV11-1 and TRBJ1-2; no clear D gene. The CDR3 extends over 19 amino acids. CDR1 and CDR2 (germline): SGHAT, FQDESV (reference sequence). This chain's CDR3 is CATSPPPDVGEPYLYGYTF. The CDR3 coding sequence is TGTGCTACTTCACCCCCACCGGACGTAGGAGAACCCTACCTCTATGGCTACACCTTC.

This chain joins TRBV9 and TRBJ2-1, with 13 bases aligning to TRBD2. Germline CDR1 SGDLS, CDR2 YYNGEE. Trimming at V came to 6 bases and at J to 5 bases, leaving 2 bases not matched to a gene. CDR3 length equals 14 residues. CDR3 sequence: CASKGTSGNNEQFF. The CDR3, as DNA: TGTGCCAGCAAGGGGACTAGCGGGAACAATGAGCAGTTCTTC.

This clonotype was observed once. The V and J genes are TRBV13 and TRBJ1-4, with a possible D match to TRBD1 (5 bases). The CDR3 runs 14 residues. The V gene's germline CDR1 is PRHDT and CDR2 FYEKMQ (reference sequence). Trimming stripped 0 bases from V and 8 bases from J, with 10 bases between. CDR3 in DNA: TGTGCCAGCAGCTTAGGAACTTCAGGGGAAAAACTGTTTTTT. This gives the protein CASSLGTSGEKLFF.

This rearrangement joins TRBV2 to TRBJ1-5, with D unclear. Deletions cut 2 bases from V and 0 bases from J, with 5 bases between. CDR3 size: 14 residues. CDR1 and CDR2 (germline): SNHLY, FYNNEI. The CDR3 protein is CASSEQYSNQPQHF. CDR3 nucleotide sequence: TGTGCCAGCAGTGAACAGTATAGCAATCAGCCCCAGCATTTT.

The CDR3 loop is CASSLMQAGGQETQYF. The DNA of the CDR3 is TGCGCCAGCAGCCTCATGCAAGCGGGGGGACAAGAGACCCAGTACTTC. The rearrangement links TRBV4-1 to TRBJ2-5; 9 bases map to TRBD2. CDR1 is MGHRA and CDR2 is YSYEKL in the germline V gene. Losses at the gene ends were 4 bases for V and 2 bases for J; bases not matched to a gene: 8. The CDR3 is 16 amino acids.

The rearrangement uses TRBV2 and TRBJ2-3; maybe TRBD2 (5 bases). The V end was cut by 7 bases, the J end by 6 bases, with 14 bases between. The CDR3 contains 13 residues. In germline, CDR1 is SNHLY, CDR2 FYNNEI. CDR3 nucleotides: TGTGCCAGCAATCCTAGCCTCGTGGATACGCAGTATTTT. This translates into CASNPSLVDTQYF. Filled out from reference TRBV2 and TRBJ2-3, the complete variable domain reads EPEVTQTPSHQVTQMGQEVILRCVPISNHLYFYWYRQILGQKVEFLVSFYNNEISEKSEIFDDQFSVERPDGSNFTLKIRSTKLEDSAMYFCASNPSLVDTQYFGPGTRLTVL.

This chain links TRBV7-9 with TRBJ2-7; maybe TRBD1 (6 bases). Trimming cost V 2 bases and J 4 bases, with 12 bases left between them. Germline CDR1 is SEHNR and CDR2 is FQNEAQ (reference sequence). The CDR3 runs 14 residues. The chain's CDR3 is CASSLSGVGYEQYF. CDR3 coding DNA: TGTGCCAGCAGCTTATCAGGGGTTGGTTACGAGCAGTACTTC.

The chain is built from TRBV4-1 and TRBJ2-1, with D perhaps TRBD2 (5 bases). V dropped 0 bases and J dropped 0 bases, with 9 bases sitting between them. This CDR3 has 16 amino acids. Germline values: CDR1 MGHRA, CDR2 YSYEKL. CDR3 loop: CASSQDRGGSYNEQFF. CDR3 DNA: TGCGCCAGCAGCCAAGATCGTGGAGGCTCCTACAATGAGCAGTTCTTC.

The rearrangement links TRBV20-1 to TRBJ2-5; the D gene is possibly TRBD2 (5 bases). The V end lost 5 bases, the J end lost 5 bases, and 9 bases lay between the germline ends. CDR1 is DFQATT, CDR2 SNEGSKA, per germline (reference sequence). The CDR3 runs to 11 residues. Here the CDR3 reads CSAPSGETQYF. The CDR3 nucleotides are TGCAGTGCTCCCTCGGGGGAGACCCAGTACTTC.

V gene TRBV4-2 combines with J gene TRBJ2-5, with 11 nucleotides matching TRBD2. Looked up from germline, CDR1 is LGHNA and CDR2 is YNFKEQ. CDR3 length: 17 residues. V lost 1 base and J lost 5; bases outside the gene matches: 9. In DNA, the CDR3 is TGTGCCAGCAGCCAAGGATCTAGCGGGGGGCGTCTTGAGACCCAGTACTTC. This encodes CASSQGSSGGRLETQYF.

The rearrangement uses TRBV5-1 and TRBJ2-2, with D possibly being TRBD2 (5 bases). V was pared by 4 bases and J by 2 bases, with 12 bases between. Per germline, CDR1 SGHRS and CDR2 YFSETQ. This CDR3 region has 15 residues. CDR3 bases: TGCGCCAGCAGCCCGCGGACTGACAACACCGGGGAGCTGTTTTTT. Translated: CASSPRTDNTGELFF. Supplemented by reference TRBV5-1 and TRBJ2-2, the full variable domain reads KAGVTQTPRYLIKTRGQQVTLSCSPISGHRSVSWYQQTPGQGLQFLFEYFSETQRNKGNFPGRFSGRQFSNSRSEMNVSTLELGDSALYLCASSPRTDNTGELFFGEGSRLTVL.